This entry concerns a single T cell receptor beta chain. These data originate in a study of control samples from healthy donors and cancer patients. CDR3 length: 14 amino acids. The ends were cut back, 4 bases at V and 5 bases at J, with 12 bases in the middle. Germline values: CDR1 MNHEY, CDR2 SVGAGI. Clones were sequenced by immunoSEQ multiplex PCR, and TCRdb holds only the in-frame ones, with some missing. Among about 150,000 clones listed, 85% to 95% were seen once. Sequenced: blood. This sequence was found in a man in his forties or fifties in good health. The chain recombines TRBV6-5 with TRBJ2-1; the D is unclear. CDR3 loop: CASSFVRLDNEQFF. The CDR3 nucleotides read TGTGCCAGCAGTTTCGTGCGGCTAGACAATGAGCAGTTCTTC.